Listed below are T cell receptor beta chains from one sample, sequenced in a study of cytomegalovirus exposure and HLA in healthy donors. The table came from immunoSEQ multiplex PCR; TCRdb's copy has only in-frame clones and leaves some out. The top ten hold around 9% of the sample, which has about 130,000 clones, roughly 89% seen once. Sequenced sample: PBMCs. The receptors shown here come from a woman aged 18-29 years in good health and CMV-seropositive. CDR3s include the opening cysteine and the closing phenylalanine or tryptophan. The D gene is left open where the match is weak. For some rows the clone size is stated as once, few or many, or as a class when expanded; others skip it.

>TRBD1|TRBV4-2|-|TRBJ1-2
TGTGCCAGCAGCTCCCGGACAGGGGCAAACTATGGCTACACCTTC
CASSSRTGANYGYTF
>TRBD1|TRBV6-6|-|TRBJ1-3
TGTGCCAGCAGTTACTCGAAGGGACAGGGGGGAAACACCATATATTTT
CASSYSKGQGGNTIYF
>TRBD2|TRBV18|-|TRBJ2-2
TGTGCCAGCTCACGGGAGACTAGCGGTAACACCGGGGAGCTGTTTTTT
CASSRETSGNTGELFF
>-|TRBV5-5|-|TRBJ2-7
TGTGCCAGCAGCGGGAGCGGTAGCTCCTACGAGCAGTACTTC
CASSGSGSSYEQYF
>TRBD1|TRBV30|-|TRBJ2-7
TGTGCCTGGAGAGGAGGAGAGCCGGGACAGGGGCTCTACGAGCAGTACTTC
CAWRGGEPGQGLYEQYF
>-|TRBV30|-|TRBJ1-4
TGTGCCTGGAGTATGGACAGAGCTTATGAAAAACTGTTTTTT
CAWSMDRAYEKLFF
>TRBD1|TRBV2|-|TRBJ1-5
TGTGCCAGCAGGACAGGGAGCAATCAGCCCCAGCATTTT
CASRTGSNQPQHF
>-|TRBV9|-|TRBJ1-2
TGTGCCAGCAGCGTAGGGTGGGAGGGGAACTATGGCTACACCTTC
CASSVGWEGNYGYTF
>TRBD1|TRBV5-5|-|TRBJ2-3
TGTGCCAGCAGCTTAGAGGGGGCGGACACAGATACGCAGTATTTT
CASSLEGADTDTQYF
>-|TRBV11-2|-|TRBJ2-1
TGTGCCAGCAGCTTAGATCGGGGAATCGCGAATGAGCAGTTCTTC
CASSLDRGIANEQFF
>-|TRBV7-9|-|TRBJ2-7
TGTGCCAGCAGCCTCTGGGGTAGGAGGGACGAGCAGTACTTC
CASSLWGRRDEQYF
>TRBD1|TRBV7-2|-|TRBJ1-6
TGTGCCAGCAGCCGGCCCGGGACAGAGAGCTCCTATAATTCACCCCTCCACTTT
CASSRPGTESSYNSPLHF
>-|TRBV7-9|-|TRBJ1-1
TGTGCCAGCAGCCCCAGGGTTCTCACTGAAGCTTTCTTT
CASSPRVLTEAFF
>TRBD1|TRBV30|-|TRBJ2-7
TGTGCCTGGAGTGTGGGACAGGGGACGAACGAGCAGTACTTC
CAWSVGQGTNEQYF
>-|TRBV5-4|-|TRBJ2-1
TGTGCCAGCAGCTTGGCCGATTTTGTCTCCTCGGTGATCGGGGGCAATGAGCAGTTCTTC
CASSLADFVSSVIGGNEQFF
>-|TRBV7-9|once|TRBJ1-3
TGTGCCAGCAGCTTAGTCAGCGGGCTCCCTGGAAACACCATATATTTT
CASSLVSGLPGNTIYF
>-|TRBV5-1|once|TRBJ2-7
TGCGCCAGCAGCTTGGCGGGGAGCTCCTACGAGCAGTACTTC
CASSLAGSSYEQYF
>TRBD1|TRBV19|-|TRBJ2-1
TGTGCCACCAAGGGACAGGGTCTATACAATGAGCAGTTCTTC
CATKGQGLYNEQFF
>-|TRBV18|few|TRBJ1-1
TGTGCCAGCTCACCTACCAGGGGAGGGTTGAACACTGAAGCTTTCTTT
CASSPTRGGLNTEAFF
>TRBD2|TRBV5-8|-|TRBJ2-7
TGTGCCAGCAGCCCGGGGGGACGCTCCTACGAGCAGTACTTC
CASSPGGRSYEQYF
>TRBD1|TRBV7-8|-|TRBJ2-7
TGTGCCAGCAGCTTAGCGTCGGGAACAGGGGGCTACGAGCAGTACTTC
CASSLASGTGGYEQYF
>-|TRBV14|few|TRBJ2-3
TGTGCCAGCAGCCAAGGGGCTAGCGCAAGGGGCACAGATACGCAGTATTTT
CASSQGASARGTDTQYF
>TRBD1|TRBV28|-|TRBJ1-4
TGTGCCAGCAGGACAGGGGGCAGAGAAAAACTGTTTTTT
CASRTGGREKLFF
>-|TRBV10-3|-|TRBJ1-1
TGTGCCATCAGTGAACAGGGAAAGAACACTGAAGCTTTCTTT
CAISEQGKNTEAFF
>-|TRBV4-2|-|TRBJ1-3
TGTGCCAGCAGCCAGGAACAGGCCTACTCTGGAAACACCATATATTTT
CASSQEQAYSGNTIYF
>-|TRBV2|once|TRBJ2-3
TGTGCCAGCAGTGAAGGCGGGGGCACAGATACGCAGTATTTT
CASSEGGGTDTQYF
>TRBD2|TRBV7-9|-|TRBJ2-7
TGTGCCAGCAGCCGGGGGGTTACCTACGAGCAGTACTTC
CASSRGVTYEQYF
>-|TRBV7-2|-|TRBJ1-5
TGTGCCAGCAGCACAAATAGCAATCAGCCCCAGCATTTT
CASSTNSNQPQHF
>-|TRBV28|-|TRBJ2-7
TGTGCCAGCAGCCCCAACCCGGGCTACGAGCAGTACTTC
CASSPNPGYEQYF
>TRBD1|TRBV11-2|-|TRBJ1-6
TGTGCCAGCAGCTCGACCTCACAGGGGACCCTCCACTTT
CASSSTSQGTLHF
>TRBD1|TRBV19|-|TRBJ1-2
TGTGCCAGTAGTATAAGACAGGGGGATGGCTACACCTTC
CASSIRQGDGYTF
>-|TRBV9|-|TRBJ1-1
TGTGCCAGCAGCGTAGAAGCGGGGGGGACTGAAGCTTTCTTT
CASSVEAGGTEAFF
>-|TRBV19|few|TRBJ1-6
TGTGCCAGTAGTTCAGGGATCTATAATTCACCCCTCCACTTT
CASSSGIYNSPLHF
>-|TRBV29-1|-|TRBJ2-1
TGCAGCGCCAACGGACAAACCTACAATGAGCAGTTCTTC
CSANGQTYNEQFF
>-|TRBV7-8|-|TRBJ1-2
TGTGCCAGCAGCTTAGATCCTTTAAGACAGCTAAACTATGGCTACACCTTC
CASSLDPLRQLNYGYTF
>TRBD1|TRBV19|-|TRBJ2-7
TGTGCCAGTAGTATAAGCCGGACAGGGTCCTACGAGCAGTACTTC
CASSISRTGSYEQYF
>-|TRBV27|-|TRBJ2-1
TGTGCCAGCAGTTTAAGGGGGTACCTTAACAATGAGCAGTTCTTC
CASSLRGYLNNEQFF
>-|TRBV6-5|-|TRBJ2-1
TGTGCCAGCAGTCGAGGGACTTCCGACTACAATGAGCAGTTCTTC
CASSRGTSDYNEQFF
>-|TRBV6-6|-|TRBJ1-2
TGTGCCAGCAGTTACTCTCAGGGTGAACGCGGCTACACCTTC
CASSYSQGERGYTF